Sequencing of this TCR beta chain was carried out in a study of beta chain features in type 1 diabetes. All of the isolated RNA was reverse transcribed, so expressed TCRB transcripts were sequenced. Clones were sequenced by immunoSEQ multiplex PCR, and TCRdb holds only the in-frame ones, with some missing. Of 500,000 to 800,000 clones detected, roughly 12% appear once; the ten largest clones hold more than 0.1%. This clone showed up just once. The antigen is unknown. Each donor gave one heparinised blood draw averaging roughly 100 mL. Study-wide findings and caveats: TCRB CDR3 length was moderately but significantly reduced in all four CD4+ subsets of Type 1 diabetes patients.

Germline-derived CDR1 and CDR2 are PRHDT and FYEKMQ (reference sequence). The CDR3 runs to 15 residues. The V and J ends lost 3 bases and 8 bases, in that order; junction bases with no gene match: 9. The sequenced sample was naive CD4+ T cells from blood. The chain combines TRBV13 with TRBJ2-1; 8 bases match TRBD2. This TCR was sampled from a man aged 25 to 40 with type 1 diabetes. CDR3 DNA: TGTGCCAGCAGCTTTATCGGGGGGGCTATCGATGAGCAGTTCTTC. It codes for CASSFIGGAIDEQFF.